Given below is one T cell receptor (delta chain) in context. Its antigen is as yet unknown. A read error is possible here, since a much larger clone lies one base away. This same CDR3 is encoded by further DNA sequences in the sample. CDR3 length: 19 residues. CDR1 and CDR2 (germline): TSWWSYY, QGS. Flow sorting of PBMC yielded separate Vgamma9/Vdelta2+ and Vdelta2-negative gammadelta T cell populations for bulk repertoire analysis. TRG and TRD sequences were obtained from every sorted gammadelta sample. TCRdb reprocessed the multiplex PCR reads using CATT. The sample lists around 89,000 delta-chain clones, approximately 1.5% occurring once. This entry belongs to a study of γδ T cells in repeated Plasmodium falciparum infection. Overall study results and limits: Waves of new clonotype selection appeared after repeated controlled infections in Vdelta2-negative, largely Vdelta1+, gammadelta T cells.

The sample consisted of gamma-delta T cells from blood. This sequence originates from a pool of human donors (malaria-infected and uninfected, not separated). The chain joins TRDV1 to TRDJ1; 7 bases match TRDD3. TCRdb is silent on the J gene; assignment here came from matching the DNA to germline. CDR3 in amino acids: CALGEPGTCPGGYTDKLIF. The CDR3 nucleotides read TGTGCCCTTGGGGAACCGGGGACGTGTCCTGGGGGGTACACCGATAAACTCATCTTT.